The present entry profiles one T cell receptor beta chain with its context. Its antigen remains unidentified. CDR1 is LNHNV and CDR2 is YYDKDF in the germline V gene (reference sequence). The CDR3 is 15 residues long. Germline trimming cut 4 bases from V and 1 base from J; bases unmatched to any gene: 5. The sample originates from a study of T cell responses to AZD1222 COVID-19 vaccine. Study results and limitations: Repertoire samples came only from after the peak T cell response.

The method was immunoSEQ multiplex PCR; TCRdb's version includes in-frame clones alone and lacks a portion of them. The repertoire has approximately 100,000 clones, around 87% of them found once; the top ten carry about 10%. This specimen consisted of peripheral blood, obtained 28 days after the second AZD1222 dose. The rearrangement links TRBV15 to TRBJ2-3; 7 bases fit TRBD1. The source of this sequence is an adult who received the AZD1222 COVID-19 vaccine. CDR3: CATSKGGSGTDTQYF. CDR3 DNA sequence: TGTGCCACCAGCAAAGGGGGCTCGGGCACAGATACGCAGTATTTT.